These 2 T cell receptor beta chains came from one sample sequenced in a study of blood T cell repertoires in COVID-19. The data were produced by immunoSEQ multiplex PCR, yet TCRdb's version contains in-frame clones alone and is incomplete. The sample has about 370,000 clones, 80% to 90% seen once. Sequencing was performed on peripheral blood. These receptors were collected from a woman aged 25 to 39 with COVID-19, enrolled during active disease.

The chain uses TRBV7-2 and TRBJ2-2; 15 bases agree with TRBD2. CDR1 and CDR2 from the germline V gene are SGHTA and FQGNSA. There are 17 residues in the CDR3. Unmatched junction bases numbered 3, after V lost 2 bases and J lost 5 bases. The CDR3, as DNA: TGTGCCAGCAGCTTACCCGGACTAGCGGGAGGGACCGGGGAGCTGTTTTTT. It yields the protein CASSLPGLAGGTGELFF.

This clone was seen only once. The chain links TRBV18 to TRBJ1-2, with 8 bases fitting TRBD1. This CDR3 is 14 amino acids long. Germline V gene data show CDR1 as KGHSH and CDR2 as LQKENI. The V and J ends lost 2 bases and 10 bases, in that order; junction bases with no gene match: 9. CDR3 region: CASSPGRTGSIYTF. As DNA, the CDR3 is TGTGCCAGCTCACCAGGAAGGACAGGGAGCATCTACACCTTC.